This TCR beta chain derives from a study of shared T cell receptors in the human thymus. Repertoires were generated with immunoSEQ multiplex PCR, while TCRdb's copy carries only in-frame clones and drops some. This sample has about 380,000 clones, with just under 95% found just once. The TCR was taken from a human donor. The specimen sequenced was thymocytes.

The DNA of the CDR3 is TGTGCCAGCAGGTGGACTAGCGGGGCTAGCACAGATACGCAGTATTTT. Its translation is CASRWTSGASTDTQYF. V usage is TRBV7-2 and J usage is TRBJ2-3; 12 positions match TRBD2. Germline-derived CDR1 and CDR2 are SGHTA and FQGNSA. V trimming: 6 bases; J trimming: 0 bases; junction bases outside the gene matches: 4. This CDR3 is 16 amino acids long.